This T cell receptor beta chain was sequenced for a study of OX40 agonist ivuxolimab in advanced cancers. The study, taken as a whole, reports: Partial responders dosed at 0.1-3.0 mg/kg displayed clonal expansion ranking among the lowest. CD4+ T cells averaged fewer expanded clones than CD8+ T cells. The antigens recognized by the expanded peripheral T cells, that is their antigen specificity, were not determined.

The V gene's germline CDR1 is MNHNS and CDR2 SASEGT. The CDR3 is made up of 15 amino acids. Trimming left V 6 bases short and J 4 bases short, with 18 bases between. The protocol was immunoSEQ multiplex PCR, while the TCRdb copy is restricted to in-frame clones and leaves out a portion. Counted here are approximately 82,000 clones, 85% to 90% occurring once; the ten biggest clones make up 1.5% to 2.5%. This clone was detected only once. Its antigen remains unknown. The clonotype was recovered from an adult with an advanced solid tumor such as melanoma, head and neck, liver or kidney cancer. This sample comprised CD4+ or CD8+ T cells sorted from blood, obtained in a trial of the OX40 agonist ivuxolimab. This chain uses TRBV6-1 with TRBJ1-1; D remains ambiguous. CDR3 sequence (DNA): TGTGCCAGCAGGGACTACAATAGACCGGGCACTGAAGCTTTCTTT. Translating gives CASRDYNRPGTEAFF.